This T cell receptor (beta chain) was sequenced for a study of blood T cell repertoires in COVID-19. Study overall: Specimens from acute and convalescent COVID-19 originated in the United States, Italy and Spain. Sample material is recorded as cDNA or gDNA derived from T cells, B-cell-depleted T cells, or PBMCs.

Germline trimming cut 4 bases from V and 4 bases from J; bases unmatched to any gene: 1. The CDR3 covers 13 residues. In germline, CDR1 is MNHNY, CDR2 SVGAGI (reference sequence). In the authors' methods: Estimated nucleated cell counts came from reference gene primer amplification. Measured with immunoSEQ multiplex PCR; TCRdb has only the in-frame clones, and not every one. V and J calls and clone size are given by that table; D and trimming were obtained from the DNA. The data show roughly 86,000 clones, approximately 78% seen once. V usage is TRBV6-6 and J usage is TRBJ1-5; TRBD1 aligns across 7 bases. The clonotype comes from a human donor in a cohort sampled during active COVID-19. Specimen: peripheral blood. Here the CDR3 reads CASSSQGNQPQHF. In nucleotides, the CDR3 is TGTGCCAGCAGTTCACAGGGGAATCAGCCCCAGCATTTT.